The 27 T cell receptor beta chains in this list originate from one sample, sequenced in a study of patients and donors after allogeneic stem cell transplantation. Each CDR3 protein is one row after TCRdb ran MiXCR on the RT-PCR reads. The repertoire holds 900,000 to 1,000,000 distinct CDR3 sequences, with roughly 18% as singletons. Sample: blood, either unsorted or a sorted T cell fraction (not recorded which). These receptor sequences come from a human donor who was either an allogeneic HSCT recipient or a stem cell or donor lymphocyte infusion donor (not recorded which). It is not recorded whose cells these are; they may come from a transplant donor.

Many counts were recorded for this clonotype. The V call is TRBV7-9, the J call TRBJ1-3; TRBD1 matches 8 bases. V shed 0 bases and J 3 bases; nucleotides not matched to a gene: 4. Germline V gives CDR1 SEHNR, CDR2 FQNEAQ (reference sequence). The CDR3 length is 16 residues. CDR3 sequence reads: CASSLAQGALGNTIYF. The CDR3 DNA sequence: TGTGCCAGCAGCTTAGCGCAGGGGGCGCTTGGAAACACCATATATTTT. The whole variable domain, remainder taken from reference TRBV7-9 and TRBJ1-3, is DTGVSQNPRHKITKRGQNVTFRCDPISEHNRLYWYRQTLGQGPEFLTYFQNEAQLEKSRLLSDRFSAERPKGSFSTLEIQRTEQGDSAMYLCASSLAQGALGNTIYFGEGSWLTVV.

This sequence joins TRBV19 and TRBJ2-1, with TRBD1 as a possible D gene (6 bases). Germline V gives CDR1 LNHDA, CDR2 SQIVND (reference sequence). The CDR3 loop spans 18 amino acids. V lost 5 bases and J lost 0, with 20 bases in between. CDR3 in amino acids: CASSLRRTDLSSYNEQFF. Here the CDR3 DNA reads TGTGCCAGTAGTCTTCGCCGGACAGACCTTAGCTCCTACAATGAGCAGTTCTTC. Combining the CDR3 with reference TRBV19 and TRBJ2-1 gives the whole variable domain DGGITQSPKYLFRKEGQNVTLSCEQNLNHDAMYWYRQDPGQGLRLIYYSQIVNDFQKGDIAEGYSVSREKKESFPLTVTSAQKNPTAFYLCASSLRRTDLSSYNEQFFGPGTRLTVL.

This clonotype has a handful of counts. The V gene is TRBV10-3, the J gene TRBJ1-5; perhaps TRBD1 as D (5 bases). The V end lost 5 bases, the J end lost 5 bases, and 13 bases lay between the germline ends. There are 14 residues in the CDR3. Germline CDR1 ENHRY, CDR2 SYGVKD. The CDR3 sequence is CAISRDPGDQPQHF. Here the CDR3 DNA reads TGTGCCATCAGTCGGGACCCGGGGGATCAGCCCCAGCATTTT.

J is TRBJ2-7 and V is TRBV2; tentative D call: TRBD2 (5 bases). The V gene lost 4 bases and the J gene lost 2 bases, with 12 bases spanning the gap. Germline-derived CDR1 and CDR2 are SNHLY and FYNNEI. CDR3 size: 14 residues. CDR3 region: CASSGGPLTYEQYF. CDR3 coding DNA: TGTGCCAGCAGTGGAGGGCCGTTGACCTACGAGCAGTACTTC. Together with reference TRBV2 and TRBJ2-7, the CDR3 gives the full variable domain: EPEVTQTPSHQVTQMGQEVILRCVPISNHLYFYWYRQILGQKVEFLVSFYNNEISEKSEIFDDQFSVERPDGSNFTLKIRSTKLEDSAMYFCASSGGPLTYEQYFGPGTRLTVT.

There are a few counts of this clonotype. CDR3 nucleotide sequence: TGTGCCAGCAGTTTGTTTGAATTGGGGGTCGGGGAGCAGTACTTC. Protein sequence: CASSLFELGVGEQYF. The rearrangement uses TRBV12-3 or TRBV12-4 and TRBJ2-7; possibly TRBD1 or TRBD2 for D (5 bases each). The CDR3 is 15 amino acids. With 3 bases removed from V and 7 bases from J, the gap between germline ends came to 19 bases.

Many counts were recorded for this clonotype. J is TRBJ1-3 and V is TRBV5-1, with unresolved D. Trimming pared 0 bases from V and 3 bases from J, leaving 13 bases between. CDR1 and CDR2 (germline): SGHRS, YFSETQ. CDR3 length: 16 amino acids. CDR3 sequence: CASSLDLARSGNTIYF. The CDR3 DNA is TGCGCCAGCAGCTTGGATTTGGCCCGGAGTGGAAACACCATATATTTT.

This clonotype was detected only a few times. The V and J genes are TRBV7-3 and TRBJ2-2; D unresolved. Germline V gene sequence: CDR1 SGHTA, CDR2 FQGTGA. There are 14 residues in the CDR3. Trimming shortened V by 4 bases and J by 2 bases, and 8 bases separated the two germline ends. The CDR3 region has the DNA TGTGCCAGCAGCTGGTCAGCTAACACCGGGGAGCTGTTTTTT. This encodes CASSWSANTGELFF.

This clonotype occurred a few times. V is TRBV27 and J is TRBJ2-5; 7 bases are shared with TRBD2. The CDR3 totals 15 residues. Germline CDR1 MNHEY, CDR2 SMNVEV (reference sequence). Trimming took 6 bases from V and 1 from J; bases not matched to a gene: 8. CDR3 nucleotides: TGTGCCAGCAGGGGGGGGAGTGGGGGCCAAGAGACCCAGTACTTC. Protein sequence: CASRGGSGGQETQYF.

This clonotype came up a few times. The V gene is TRBV2, the J gene TRBJ1-2; 8 bases are a match to TRBD1. The V segment lost 9 bases and the J segment 4 bases; nucleotides outside the gene matches: 13. This CDR3 has 15 amino acids. Per germline, CDR1 SNHLY and CDR2 FYNNEI. The CDR3 DNA sequence: TGTGCCAGACCGGGACAGGATAATTTCAGCTATGGCTACACCTTC. Its translation: CARPGQDNFSYGYTF.

The rearrangement joins TRBV20-1 to TRBJ2-1, with TRBD2 matching over 10 bases. After removal of 3 bases from V and 5 bases from J, the junction contained 10 bases not matched to a gene. This CDR3 has 16 amino acids. Germline assignment: CDR1 DFQATT and CDR2 SNEGSKA (reference sequence). The CDR3 nucleotides read TGCAGTGCTAGGCAACCAGCGGGGGGGCCTCACAATGAGCAGTTCTTC. Protein: CSARQPAGGPHNEQFF.

The V and J genes are TRBV5-1 and TRBJ1-1; the match to TRBD1 covers 7 bases. The CDR3 has 13 amino acids. Germline CDR1 is SGHRS and CDR2 is YFSETQ. The J segment lost 7 bases and the V segment lost 4 bases, leaving 7 bases of the junction unmatched. The CDR3 is CASSLGGSGEAFF. The CDR3 DNA reads as TGCGCCAGCAGCCTAGGGGGCTCTGGTGAAGCTTTCTTT.

This chain uses TRBV7-8 with TRBJ1-4; tentative D call: TRBD1 (6 bases). With 4 bases removed from V and 4 bases from J, the gap between germline ends came to 13 bases. Germline CDR1 SGHVS, CDR2 FQNEAQ. This CDR3 has 15 residues. CDR3 nucleotides: TGTGCCAGCAGCTCGACAGGTCTCCTTAATGAAAAACTGTTTTTT. It codes for CASSSTGLLNEKLFF.

This clonotype was counted ten times or more. An end of the junction differs from the germline gene, which may be a read error. The chain carries TRBV2 and TRBJ2-7; possibly TRBD1 for D (5 bases). The germline V gene has CDR1 SNHLY and CDR2 FYNNEI. The CDR3 spans 11 residues. CDR3 nucleotide sequence: TGTGCCAGCAGTCCCCAGACAGACCAAACCTTC. Protein product: CASSPQTDQTF. The whole variable domain, remainder taken from reference TRBV2 and TRBJ2-7, is EPEVTQTPSHQVTQMGQEVILRCVPISNHLYFYWYRQILGQKVEFLVSFYNNEISEKSEIFDDQFSVERPDGSNFTLKIRSTKLEDSAMYFCASSPQTDQTFGPGTRLTVT.

Remarks on this clonotype: A junction boundary mismatches the germline segment, possibly from a read error. The V gene is TRBV12-3 or TRBV12-4, the J gene TRBJ2-5; D unclear. CDR3 length: 12 amino acids. The CDR3 region has the DNA TGTGCCAGCAGTCCCGCGCGTTCACCCGCACACTTC. Residues: CASSPARSPAHF.

This clonotype was seen only a few times. This chain links TRBV12-3 or TRBV12-4 with TRBJ2-7; 8 positions agree with TRBD1. This CDR3 is built from 14 residues. V lost 4 bases to trimming and J lost 6 bases; unmatched junction nucleotides: 8. The CDR3: CASSSLGQGSEQYF. CDR3 in DNA: TGTGCCAGCAGTTCTTTAGGACAGGGAAGCGAGCAGTACTTC.

This clonotype showed up just a few times. The chain is built from TRBV20-1 and TRBJ2-1; TRBD2 is a possible D gene (6 bases). V was trimmed by 6 bases and J by 7 bases, leaving 19 bases between them. The CDR3 contains 14 residues. In germline, CDR1 is DFQATT, CDR2 SNEGSKA (reference sequence). This CDR3 reads CSAPRPGGWNEQFF. DNA for the CDR3: TGCAGTGCCCCCCGTCCCGGGGGTTGGAATGAGCAGTTCTTC.

V is TRBV6-5 and J is TRBJ1-5, with D tentatively TRBD1 (5 bases). Germline loops: CDR1 MNHEY, CDR2 SVGAGI. The CDR3 extends over 15 amino acids. Trimming took 2 bases from V and 3 from J, leaving 11 bases between them. The CDR3 reads CASSYGRGDNQPQHF. DNA of the CDR3: TGTGCCAGCAGTTACGGGCGGGGCGACAATCAGCCCCAGCATTTT.

In its sample, this clonotype was seen many times. Sequence at one end of the junction differs from germline and may be a read error. This chain connects TRBV5-1 to TRBJ2-5; 7 bases map to TRBD1. The CDR3 totals 14 residues. Germline V gene data show CDR1 as SGHRS and CDR2 as YFSETQ. The CDR3 protein is CASSPTGSGETQYF. Written as DNA, the CDR3 is TGTGCCAGCAGCCCGACAGGGAGTGGGGAGACCCAGTACTTC.

In DNA, the CDR3 is TGTGCCAGCAGCCCGACAGGGTTCCCCTACGAGCAGTACTTC. It encodes CASSPTGFPYEQYF. The chain recombines TRBV12-3 or TRBV12-4 with TRBJ2-7, with 7 bases identical to TRBD1. J gave up 2 bases and V 6 bases, and 7 bases lay outside the gene matches. The CDR3 runs to 14 residues.

The V gene is TRBV4-1, the J gene TRBJ1-1; possible D gene TRBD1, 6 bases. The CDR3 length is 16 residues. Germline CDR1 MGHRA, CDR2 YSYEKL. Trimming removed 4 bases at V and 1 base at J, with 16 bases between. DNA for the CDR3: TGCGCCAGCAGCCCCGGGGGGGCCAGGGGGAACACTGAAGCTTTCTTT. The encoded protein is CASSPGGARGNTEAFF.

This clonotype showed up just a few times. This CDR3 reads CASSSKAIDNYGYTF. The CDR3 coding sequence is TGTGCCAGCAGCTCAAAGGCCATTGACAACTATGGCTACACCTTC. This chain links TRBV4-2 with TRBJ1-2; D not certain. The CDR3 length is 15 residues. The V gene lost 5 bases and the J gene lost 2 bases, with 15 bases spanning the gap. CDR1 LGHNA and CDR2 YNFKEQ come from the germline V gene.

The rearrangement joins TRBV6-1 to TRBJ2-7, with 14 bases matching TRBD2. Germline CDR1 reads MNHNS; CDR2 reads SASEGT. The V segment lost 6 bases and the J segment 6 bases; nucleotides outside the gene matches: 7. The CDR3 runs to 15 residues. This CDR3 reads CASSLGTSGSGEQYF. The CDR3 bases are TGTGCCAGCAGCCTTGGGACTAGCGGGAGTGGCGAGCAGTACTTC.

The gene calls are TRBV9 and TRBJ2-1, with TRBD2 as a possible D gene (6 bases). Germline CDR1 reads SGDLS; CDR2 reads YYNGEE. The CDR3 covers 13 residues. V lost 3 bases and J lost 8, with 12 bases in between. For the CDR3, the DNA is TGTGCCAGCAGCGCGACTAGGCTCGATGAGCAGTTCTTC. It yields the protein CASSATRLDEQFF.

This clonotype was seen more than once but under ten times. The rearrangement joins TRBV25-1 to TRBJ1-2, with TRBD1 identical over 8 bases. With 1 base clipped from V and 6 bases from J, the junction kept 4 bases outside the gene matches. This CDR3 has 14 residues. Looked up from germline, CDR1 is MGHDK and CDR2 is SYGVNS. Here the CDR3 DNA reads TGTGCCAGCAGTGAATTCCGACAGGGGAATGGCTACACCTTC. It specifies CASSEFRQGNGYTF.

This clonotype came up a few times. The chain couples TRBV2 to TRBJ1-2; maybe TRBD1 (5 bases). Deletions cut 7 bases from V and 0 bases from J, with 15 bases between. This CDR3 spans 15 amino acids. Looked up from germline, CDR1 is SNHLY and CDR2 is FYNNEI. CDR3 coding DNA: TGTGCCAGCATAAACGACAGACGGTCTAACTATGGCTACACCTTC. Encoded protein: CASINDRRSNYGYTF.

The chain joins TRBV12-3 or TRBV12-4 to TRBJ2-3; 10 nucleotides line up with TRBD2. The CDR3 is 15 amino acids. Unmatched junction bases numbered 6, after V lost 4 bases and J lost 5 bases. The CDR3 coding sequence is TGTGCCAGCAGTTGGTCTAGCGGGAGAGGAGATACGCAGTATTTT. Residues: CASSWSSGRGDTQYF.

A few counts support this clonotype. The rearrangement links TRBV2 to TRBJ1-2, with 9 nucleotides matching TRBD1. Unmatched junction bases numbered 4, after V lost 6 bases and J lost 8 bases. This CDR3 region has 12 residues. The germline CDR1 and CDR2 sequences are SNHLY and FYNNEI. CDR3 in amino acids: CASRDRGQGYTF. CDR3 in DNA: TGTGCCAGCAGGGACAGGGGTCAAGGCTACACCTTC.